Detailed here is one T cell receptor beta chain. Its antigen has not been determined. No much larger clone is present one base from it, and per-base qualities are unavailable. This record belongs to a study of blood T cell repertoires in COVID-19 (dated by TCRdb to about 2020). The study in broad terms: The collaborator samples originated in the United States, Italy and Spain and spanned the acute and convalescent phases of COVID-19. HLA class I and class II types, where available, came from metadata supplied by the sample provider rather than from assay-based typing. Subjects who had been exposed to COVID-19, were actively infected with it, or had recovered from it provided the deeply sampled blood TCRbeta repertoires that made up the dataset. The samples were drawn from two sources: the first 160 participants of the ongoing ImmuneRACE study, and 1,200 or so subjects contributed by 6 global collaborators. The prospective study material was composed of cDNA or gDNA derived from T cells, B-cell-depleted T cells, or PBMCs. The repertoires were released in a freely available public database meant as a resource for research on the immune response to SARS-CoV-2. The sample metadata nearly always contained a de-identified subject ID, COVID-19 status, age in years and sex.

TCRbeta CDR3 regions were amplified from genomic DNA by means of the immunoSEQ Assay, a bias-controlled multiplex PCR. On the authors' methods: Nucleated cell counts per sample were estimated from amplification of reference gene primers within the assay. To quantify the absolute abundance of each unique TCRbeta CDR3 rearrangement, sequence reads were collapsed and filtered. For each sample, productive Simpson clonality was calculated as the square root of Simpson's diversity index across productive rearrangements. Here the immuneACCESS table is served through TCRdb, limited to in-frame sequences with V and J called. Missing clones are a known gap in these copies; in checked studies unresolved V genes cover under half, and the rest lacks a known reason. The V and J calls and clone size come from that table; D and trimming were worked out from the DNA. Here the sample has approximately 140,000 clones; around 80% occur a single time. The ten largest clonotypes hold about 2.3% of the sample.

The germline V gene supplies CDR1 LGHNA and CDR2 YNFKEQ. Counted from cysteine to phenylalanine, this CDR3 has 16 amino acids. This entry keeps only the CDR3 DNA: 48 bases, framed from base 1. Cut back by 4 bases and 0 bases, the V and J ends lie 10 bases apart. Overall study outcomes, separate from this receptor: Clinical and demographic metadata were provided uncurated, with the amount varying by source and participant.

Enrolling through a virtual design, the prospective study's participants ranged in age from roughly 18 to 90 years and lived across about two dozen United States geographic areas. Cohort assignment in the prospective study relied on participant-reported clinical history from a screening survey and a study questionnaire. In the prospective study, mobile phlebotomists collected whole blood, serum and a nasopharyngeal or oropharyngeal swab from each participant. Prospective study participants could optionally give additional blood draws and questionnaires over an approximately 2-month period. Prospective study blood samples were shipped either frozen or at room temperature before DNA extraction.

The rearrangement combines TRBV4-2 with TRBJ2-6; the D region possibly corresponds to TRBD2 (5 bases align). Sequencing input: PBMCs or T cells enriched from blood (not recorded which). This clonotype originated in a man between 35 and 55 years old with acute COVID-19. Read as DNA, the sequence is TGTGCCAGCAGCCTAGCGACGGGCTCTGGGGCCAACGTCCTGACTTTC. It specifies CASSLATGSGANVLTF.